The 15 T cell receptor beta chains below come from one sample, sequenced in a study of shared clonotypes between healthy human individuals (dated by TCRdb to the early 2020s). Libraries were made using the immunoSEQ multiplex PCR assay. This is the immuneACCESS table as TCRdb keeps it, with only in-frame sequences that have V and J called. A part of the clones is gone; compared with another copy, unresolved V genes explain less than half, and the rest is unexplained. The sample has fewer than 1.6 million clones on record, approximately 98.5% of them singletons. 0.3% to 0.45% of the sample goes to the ten largest clones. Sequences were obtained from naive CD4+ T cells sorted from blood. The cell subset or site label here, explained by the study, means: CD45RA+ positively selected. Receptor source: a man aged 30 to 45 in good health.

This chain links TRBV9 with TRBJ2-1, with TRBD2 identical over 8 bases. Germline CDR1 reads SGDLS; CDR2 reads YYNGEE. Trimming took 3 bases from V and 2 from J; bases not matched to a gene: 4. CDR3 size: 15 residues. CDR3 DNA sequence: TGTGCCAGCAGCGCAAGCGGGAGTACCTACAATGAGCAGTTCTTC. It is translated as CASSASGSTYNEQFF.

The J gene is TRBJ2-3, the V gene TRBV9; D is uncertain. The V gene's germline CDR1 is SGDLS and CDR2 YYNGEE. The CDR3 runs 15 residues. V was pared by 3 bases and J by 2 bases, with 13 bases between. The CDR3 DNA is TGTGCCAGCAGCGGCTCATCGCTCGACACAGATACGCAGTATTTT. Translated, it gives CASSGSSLDTDTQYF. The entire variable domain, with the rest obtained from reference TRBV9 and TRBJ2-3, is as follows: DSGVTQTPKHLITATGQRVTLRCSPRSGDLSVYWYQQSLDQGLQFLIQYYNGEERAKGNILERFSAQQFPDLHSELNLSSLELGDSALYFCASSGSSLDTDTQYFGPGTRLTVL.

This sequence joins TRBV11-2 and TRBJ2-3; tentatively, D is TRBD1 or TRBD2 (5 bases each). CDR1 and CDR2 (germline): SGHAT, FQNNGV. V lost 5 bases and J 1 base, leaving 19 bases between the germline ends. This CDR3 is built from 17 residues. CDR3 nucleotides: TGTGCCAGCAGCAAGCAGAGGAGGCTGGGACGCACAGATACGCAGTATTTT. It translates to CASSKQRRLGRTDTQYF.

The chain combines TRBV28 with TRBJ2-1, with no clear D. CDR1 and CDR2 (germline): MDHEN, SYDVKM. Deletions cut 4 bases from V and 0 bases from J, with 19 bases between. The CDR3 extends over 18 amino acids. CDR3 amino acids: CASSYPLEPWSSYNEQFF. The CDR3 DNA reads TGTGCCAGCAGTTACCCCCTAGAGCCCTGGAGCTCCTACAATGAGCAGTTCTTC.

The CDR3 nucleotides are TGCGCCAGCAGCTATGGGGGGCTGGGGACTGAAGCTTTCTTT. It is translated as CASSYGGLGTEAFF. This chain links TRBV5-1 with TRBJ1-1, with D tentatively TRBD1 (6 bases). The ends were cut back, 3 bases at V and 5 bases at J, with 14 bases in the middle. This CDR3 comprises 14 residues. Looked up from germline, CDR1 is SGHRS and CDR2 is YFSETQ.

The CDR3 nucleotides are TGTGCCAGCAGCGTACCGGGATTATACAATGAGCAGTTCTTC. Amino acids: CASSVPGLYNEQFF. V gene TRBV9 combines with J gene TRBJ2-1; maybe TRBD2 (5 bases). CDR1 SGDLS and CDR2 YYNGEE come from the germline V gene. CDR3 length equals 14 residues. Trimming took off 1 base at V and 4 bases at J, with 9 bases between the two ends.

The J gene is TRBJ2-5, the V gene TRBV19; D might be TRBD1 or TRBD2, each matching 6 bases. The CDR3 contains 15 residues. Germline V gene lookup returns CDR1 LNHDA and CDR2 SQIVND (reference sequence). V was clipped by 5 bases and J by 5 bases, with 18 bases between them. Written as DNA, the CDR3 is TGTGCCAGTAGTGCGTGGACAGAGGGAGGTGAGACCCAGTACTTC. It codes for CASSAWTEGGETQYF.

This clone was counted once. The chain uses TRBV2 and TRBJ1-2; no reliable D call. The CDR3 is 13 residues long. V dropped 4 bases and J dropped 5 bases, with 11 bases sitting between them. CDR1 is SNHLY, CDR2 FYNNEI, per germline. Written as DNA, the CDR3 is TGTGCCAGCAGTGCCGGTGGCGGGTATGGCTACACCTTC. Protein product: CASSAGGGYGYTF.

The chain links TRBV4-1 to TRBJ1-4; TRBD1 agrees at 8 bases. After removal of 4 bases from V and 8 bases from J, the junction contained 3 bases not matched to a gene. This CDR3 has 13 residues. The germline V gene encodes CDR1 MGHRA and CDR2 YSYEKL. The CDR3 nucleotides read TGCGCCAGCAGCCCTCGACAGGGGGAAAAACTGTTTTTT. Encoded protein: CASSPRQGEKLFF.

The V gene is TRBV27, the J gene TRBJ2-7; 7 bases are shared with TRBD2. The CDR3 covers 13 residues. The V gene end was trimmed by 6 bases and the J gene end by 6 bases; junction bases not matched to a gene: 8. Germline CDR1 is MNHEY and CDR2 is SMNVEV (reference sequence). CDR3 protein: CASRKTGGGEQYF. The CDR3 nucleotides read TGTGCCAGCAGAAAGACGGGGGGAGGCGAGCAGTACTTC.

The chain couples TRBV7-9 to TRBJ2-1, with TRBD1 matching 7 bases. Germline lookup yields CDR1 SEHNR and CDR2 FQNEAQ (reference sequence). The CDR3 sequence is 15 residues long. V was clipped by 4 bases and J by 4 bases; unmatched bases: 7. The CDR3 reads CASSSRQGLYNEQFF. CDR3 DNA sequence: TGTGCCAGCAGCTCCAGACAGGGCTTATACAATGAGCAGTTCTTC. The full variable domain, completed using reference TRBV7-9 and TRBJ2-1, is DTGVSQNPRHKITKRGQNVTFRCDPISEHNRLYWYRQTLGQGPEFLTYFQNEAQLEKSRLLSDRFSAERPKGSFSTLEIQRTEQGDSAMYLCASSSRQGLYNEQFFGPGTRLTVL.

The gene calls are TRBV28 and TRBJ1-2; D gene ambiguous. CDR3 length: 13 residues. V dropped 4 bases and J dropped 4 bases, with 10 bases sitting between them. Germline CDR1 reads MDHEN; CDR2 reads SYDVKM. The CDR3 coding sequence is TGTGCCAGCAGTTCAGGCCGGACCTATGGCTACACCTTC. It is translated as CASSSGRTYGYTF.

The rearrangement uses TRBV2 and TRBJ1-2; 12 bases line up with TRBD1. J lost 7 bases, V lost 3 bases, and 3 bases had no gene match. CDR3 length: 14 amino acids. CDR1 is SNHLY, CDR2 FYNNEI, per germline. The CDR3 sequence is CASSEGQGAPGYTF. Here the CDR3 DNA reads TGTGCCAGCAGTGAGGGACAGGGGGCGCCTGGCTACACCTTC.

The rearrangement uses TRBV11-2 and TRBJ2-7; D gene ambiguous. With 3 bases removed from V and 6 bases from J, the gap between germline ends came to 6 bases. CDR1 is SGHAT, CDR2 FQNNGV, per germline. The CDR3 sequence is 11 residues long. CDR3: CASSLLLEQYF. In DNA, the CDR3 is TGTGCCAGCAGCTTGTTACTCGAGCAGTACTTC.

The chain joins TRBV19 to TRBJ2-7; the D is unclear. Germline CDR1 and CDR2: LNHDA and SQIVND (reference sequence). V dropped 5 bases and J dropped 2 bases, with 4 bases sitting between them. The CDR3 contains 11 residues. The CDR3 reads CASSYAYEQYF. As DNA, the CDR3 is TGTGCCAGTAGTTACGCCTACGAGCAGTACTTC.